The T cell receptor (beta chain) described here comes from a study of cytomegalovirus exposure and HLA in healthy donors. About the study: Out of about 190 million T cells, an earlier analysis found over 100 million unique TCR beta sequences in total. Study-wide findings and caveats: When analyzed later, a missense DCLRE1C variant was found to be linked to TCR beta V- and J-gene trimming.

Healthy bone marrow donors formed the donor group. Despite likely unrecorded immune exposures, the donors were nominally healthy at the time of sampling. In the PCR, 60 Vbeta and 13 Jbeta primers were used. Some clones are missing from TCRdb's copy, which holds only in-frame ones; the method was immunoSEQ multiplex PCR. The sample yields under 150,000 clones, 80% seen once. A note on this clone: No antigen is known for it.

Trimming took off 5 bases at V and 4 bases at J, with 11 bases between the two ends. Germline assignment: CDR1 SGHTA and CDR2 FQGTGA. The CDR3 is 14 residues long. The V call is TRBV7-3, the J call TRBJ2-2; no reliable D call. This TCR was recovered from a woman aged 40 to 50 in good health and CMV-seronegative. Sequenced material: PBMCs. CDR3 nucleotides: TGTGCCAGCAGCCCACTCTCTGGCACCGGGGAGCTGTTTTTT. It yields the protein CASSPLSGTGELFF.